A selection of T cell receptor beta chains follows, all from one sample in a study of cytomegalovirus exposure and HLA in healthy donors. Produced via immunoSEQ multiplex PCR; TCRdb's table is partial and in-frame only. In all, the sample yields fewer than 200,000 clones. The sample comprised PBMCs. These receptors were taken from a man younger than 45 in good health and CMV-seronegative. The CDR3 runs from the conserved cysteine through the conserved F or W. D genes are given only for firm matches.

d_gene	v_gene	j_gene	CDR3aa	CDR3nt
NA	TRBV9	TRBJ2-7	CASSVGSEQYF	TGTGCCAGCAGCGTAGGGAGCGAGCAGTACTTC
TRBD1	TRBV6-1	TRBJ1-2	CASSPDLTGNYGYTF	TGTGCCAGCAGTCCCGACCTGACAGGGAACTATGGCTACACCTTC
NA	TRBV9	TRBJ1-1	CASSVGGMNTEAFF	TGTGCCAGCAGCGTAGGAGGCATGAACACTGAAGCTTTCTTT
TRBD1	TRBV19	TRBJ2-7	CASSIATGSSYEQYF	TGTGCCAGTAGTATAGCGACAGGGTCATCCTACGAGCAGTACTTC
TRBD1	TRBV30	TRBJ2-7	CAWGRQGAYEQYF	TGTGCCTGGGGTCGACAGGGAGCCTACGAGCAGTACTTC
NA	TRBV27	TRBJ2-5	CASQLLAAGGETQYF	TGTGCCAGCCAGCTCTTAGCTGCCGGGGGAGAGACCCAGTACTTC
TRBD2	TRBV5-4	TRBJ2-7	CASSRPGTSGFPHYEQYF	TGTGCCAGCAGCCGACCCGGGACTAGCGGGTTCCCCCACTACGAGCAGTACTTC
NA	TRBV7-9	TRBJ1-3	CASRSSGTTGNTIYF	TGTGCCAGCAGAAGTTCCGGGACAACGGGAAACACCATATATTTT
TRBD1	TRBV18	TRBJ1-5	CASSSTGGNQPQHF	TGTGCCAGCTCATCGACAGGGGGCAATCAGCCCCAGCATTTT
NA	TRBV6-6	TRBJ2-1	CASSYSFGDNEQFF	TGTGCCAGCAGTTACTCGTTCGGGGACAATGAGCAGTTCTTC
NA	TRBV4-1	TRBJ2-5	CASSPQGETQYF	TGCGCCAGCAGCCCCCAGGGGGAGACCCAGTACTTC
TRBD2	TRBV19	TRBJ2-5	CASSPTLTGTSGGKQETQYF	TGTGCCAGTAGTCCCACATTAACCGGGACTAGCGGGGGGAAACAAGAGACCCAGTACTTC
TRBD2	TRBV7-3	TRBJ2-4	CASSWGGENIQYF	TGTGCCAGCAGCTGGGGGGGGGAAAACATTCAGTACTTC
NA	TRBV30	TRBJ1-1	CAWSVQGRAFF	TGTGCCTGGAGTGTACAGGGTAGAGCTTTCTTT
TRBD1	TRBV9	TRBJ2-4	CASSVAGTGALAKNIQYF	TGTGCCAGCAGCGTAGCCGGGACAGGGGCCCTAGCCAAAAACATTCAGTACTTC
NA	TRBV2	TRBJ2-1	CASSEAYGARYEQFF	TGTGCCAGCAGTGAAGCGTACGGTGCTCGGTATGAGCAGTTCTTC
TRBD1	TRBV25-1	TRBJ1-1	CASSESPGQGYEAFF	TGTGCCAGCAGTGAATCTCCGGGACAGGGCTATGAAGCTTTCTTT
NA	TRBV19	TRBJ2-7	CASSMGGYEQYF	TGTGCCAGTAGTATGGGGGGCTACGAGCAGTACTTC
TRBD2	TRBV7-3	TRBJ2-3	CASSLRVAGGPDTQYF	TGTGCCAGCAGCTTAAGGGTAGCGGGAGGCCCAGATACGCAGTATTTT
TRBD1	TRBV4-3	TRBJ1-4	CASRLGQAEKLFF	TGCGCCAGCAGACTGGGACAGGCGGAAAAACTGTTTTTT
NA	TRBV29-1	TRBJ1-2	CSVETRRRVNYGYTF	TGCAGCGTTGAAACGAGAAGGCGGGTTAACTATGGCTACACCTTC
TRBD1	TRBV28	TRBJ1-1	CASGTGGTEAFF	TGTGCCAGCGGGACAGGGGGCACTGAAGCTTTCTTT
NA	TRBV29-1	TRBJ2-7	CSAARGEGYEQYF	TGCAGCGCTGCCAGGGGAGAGGGCTACGAGCAGTACTTC
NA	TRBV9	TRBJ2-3	CASSLTGEADTQYF	TGTGCCAGCAGCCTGACGGGAGAGGCAGATACGCAGTATTTT
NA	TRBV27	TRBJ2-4	CASSSDHLGRAVQYF	TGTGCCAGCAGTTCCGACCATCTCGGCAGGGCTGTTCAGTACTTC
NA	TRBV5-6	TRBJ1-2	CASSAGREDGYTF	TGTGCCAGCAGCGCCGGGAGGGAGGATGGCTACACCTTC
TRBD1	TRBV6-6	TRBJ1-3	CASSLGGRNTIYF	TGTGCCAGCAGTTTAGGGGGCCGAAACACCATATATTTT
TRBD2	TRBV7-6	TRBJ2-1	CASSLLLAGARQQFF	TGTGCCAGCAGCTTGTTACTAGCGGGAGCCCGCCAGCAGTTCTTC
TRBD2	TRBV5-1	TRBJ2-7	CASSFSIAGGSYEQYF	TGCGCCAGCAGCTTCTCTATAGCGGGAGGCTCCTACGAGCAGTACTTC
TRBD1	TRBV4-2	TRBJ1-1	CASSQGLTGLNTEAFF	TGTGCCAGCAGCCAAGGACTGACAGGGTTGAACACTGAAGCTTTCTTT
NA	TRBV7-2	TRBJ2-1	CASSLTAGAGNEQFF	TGTGCCAGCAGCTTAACGGCGGGCGCGGGGAATGAGCAGTTCTTC
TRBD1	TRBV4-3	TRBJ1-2	CASSHAGQGYGYTF	TGCGCCAGCAGCCACGCCGGACAGGGCTATGGCTACACCTTC
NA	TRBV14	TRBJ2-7	CASSQVVYEQYF	TGTGCCAGCAGCCAAGTCGTCTACGAGCAGTACTTC
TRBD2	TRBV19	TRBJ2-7	CASSIGRLSGGKGEQYF	TGTGCCAGTAGTATAGGTCGGCTTAGCGGGGGAAAGGGCGAGCAGTACTTC
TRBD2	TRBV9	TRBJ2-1	CASSVEGGGADEQFF	TGTGCCAGCAGCGTAGAGGGCGGGGGGGCAGATGAGCAGTTCTTC
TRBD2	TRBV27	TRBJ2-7	CASSLSGLAPEWEQYF	TGTGCCAGCAGTTTATCCGGACTAGCTCCGGAGTGGGAGCAGTACTTC
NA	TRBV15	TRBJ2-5	CATSRNSGEQETQYF	TGTGCCACCAGCAGGAATAGCGGAGAACAAGAGACCCAGTACTTC
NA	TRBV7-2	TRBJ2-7	CASSLVVGLNYEQYF	TGTGCCAGCAGCTTAGTGGTGGGCCTAAACTACGAGCAGTACTTC
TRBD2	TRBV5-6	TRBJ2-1	CASSWSGRWNEQFF	TGTGCCAGCAGCTGGAGCGGGAGGTGGAATGAGCAGTTCTTC
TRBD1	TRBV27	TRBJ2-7	CASTPGQGMGEQYF	TGTGCCAGCACACCGGGACAGGGGATGGGGGAGCAGTACTTC
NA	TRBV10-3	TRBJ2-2	CAISTGLDGELFF	TGTGCCATCAGTACAGGGTTGGACGGGGAGCTGTTTTTT
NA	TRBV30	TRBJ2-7	CAWISPGAGSYEQYF	TGTGCCTGGATTAGCCCCGGGGCGGGATCCTACGAGCAGTACTTC
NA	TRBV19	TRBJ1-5	CASSIGGLPNQPQHF	TGTGCCAGTAGTATAGGAGGACTCCCGAACCAGCCCCAGCATTTT
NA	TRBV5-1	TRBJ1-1	CATGSGGGLNTEAFF	TGCGCCACCGGGTCTGGGGGGGGTCTGAACACTGAAGCTTTCTTT
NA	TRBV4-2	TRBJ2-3	CASSQGPMGASTDTQYF	TGTGCCAGCAGCCAAGGACCAATGGGAGCTAGCACAGATACGCAGTATTTT
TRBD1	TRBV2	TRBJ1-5	CASSEGGQGLNQPQHF	TGTGCCAGCAGTGAGGGGGGACAGGGGTTGAATCAGCCCCAGCATTTT
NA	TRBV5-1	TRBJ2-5	CASSLDTGGGRETQYF	TGCGCCAGCAGCTTGGATACAGGGGGGGGGAGAGAGACCCAGTACTTC